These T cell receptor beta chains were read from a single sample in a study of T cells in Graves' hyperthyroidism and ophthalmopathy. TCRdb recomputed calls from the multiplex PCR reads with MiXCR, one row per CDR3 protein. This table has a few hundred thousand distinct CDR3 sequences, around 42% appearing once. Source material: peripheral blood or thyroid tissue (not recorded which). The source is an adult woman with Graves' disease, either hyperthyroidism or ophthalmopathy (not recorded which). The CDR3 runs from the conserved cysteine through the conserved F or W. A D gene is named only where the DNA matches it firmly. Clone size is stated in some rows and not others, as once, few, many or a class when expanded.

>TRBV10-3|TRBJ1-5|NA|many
TGTGCCACCAGAAGGACGGCGGGGGGAATTAGGCGCAATCAGCCCCAGCATTTT
CATRRTAGGIRRNQPQHF
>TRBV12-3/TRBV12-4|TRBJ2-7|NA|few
TGTGCCATCAGTGAGCCGGGACTGGTAGAAGAGCAGTACTTC
CAISEPGLVEEQYF
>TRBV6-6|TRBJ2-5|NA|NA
TGTGCCAGCAGTTACTGGGGGAGGGAGACCCAGTACTTC
CASSYWGRETQYF
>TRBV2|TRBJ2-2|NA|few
TGTGCCAGCAGTGAAGCGGGGCGGGGGCCTTTCGGCGAGCTGTTTTTT
CASSEAGRGPFGELFF
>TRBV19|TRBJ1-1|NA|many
TGTGCCAGTAGTATAGTGGAGACAATGAACACTGAAGCTTTCTTT
CASSIVETMNTEAFF
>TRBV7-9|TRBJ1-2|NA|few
TGTGCCAGCAGCTTAGACCCTCACTATGGCTACACCTTC
CASSLDPHYGYTF
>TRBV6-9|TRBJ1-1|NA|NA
TGTGCCAGCAGGAGAGGGGGGATGAACACTGAAGCTTTCTTT
CASRRGGMNTEAFF
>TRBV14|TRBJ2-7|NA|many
TGTGCCAGCAGCCAAGTAAGCGGTTACGAGCAGTACTTC
CASSQVSGYEQYF
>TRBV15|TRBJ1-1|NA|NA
TGTGCCACCAGCAGTGAACAAATAGCCAACACTGAAGCTTTCTTT
CATSSEQIANTEAFF
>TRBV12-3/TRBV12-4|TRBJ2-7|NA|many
TGTGCCAGCAGTAGTCCCGACAGGCTCCCGGAGCAGTACTTC
CASSSPDRLPEQYF
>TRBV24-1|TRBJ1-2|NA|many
TGTGCCACCAGTGATTTGAACCGGGAAATCTACACCTTC
CATSDLNREIYTF
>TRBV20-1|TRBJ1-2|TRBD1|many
TGCAGTGCTCTTATCTTTGGGACAGGGGGCATAAACTATGGCTACACCTTC
CSALIFGTGGINYGYTF
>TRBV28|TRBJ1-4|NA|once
TGTGCCGGCTCCGGCGGACTGGGGGATGAAAAACTGTTTTTT
CAGSGGLGDEKLFF
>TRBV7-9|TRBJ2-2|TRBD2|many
TGTGCCAGCAGCTCAATGGCGGGAGTAGTCGGGGAGCTGTTTTTT
CASSSMAGVVGELFF
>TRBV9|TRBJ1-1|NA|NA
TGTGCCAGCAGCGTAGGGTACGCGGGCACTGAAGCTTTCTTT
CASSVGYAGTEAFF
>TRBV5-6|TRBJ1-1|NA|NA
TGTGCCAGCAGCTTTTCCATCACTGAAGCTTTCTTT
CASSFSITEAFF
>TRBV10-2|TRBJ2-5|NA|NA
TGCGCCAGCAGTGGAGGGGGGAAAGAGACCCAGTACTTC
CASSGGGKETQYF
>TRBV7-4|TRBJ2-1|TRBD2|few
TGTGCCAGCAGCTTAGTGCTAGCGGGAGACTACAATGAGCAGTTCTTC
CASSLVLAGDYNEQFF
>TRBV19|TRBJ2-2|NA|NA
TGTGCCAGTAGTATGCGGCAGGTGTACACCGGGGAGCTGTTTTTT
CASSMRQVYTGELFF
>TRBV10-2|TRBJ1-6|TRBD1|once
TGCGCCAGTTCGACAGGGGTTTTTTCACCCCTCCACTTT
CASSTGVFSPLHF
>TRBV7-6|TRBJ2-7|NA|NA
TGTGCCAGCAGCAATTATGACGAGCAGTACTTC
CASSNYDEQYF
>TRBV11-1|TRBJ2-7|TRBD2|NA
TGTGCCAGCAGCGGACTAGCGGGAGCGGGGGAGCAGTACTTC
CASSGLAGAGEQYF
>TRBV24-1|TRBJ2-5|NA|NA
TGTGCCGCCAGTGATTCGACAGGCCCCGGAGAGACCCAGTACTTC
CAASDSTGPGETQYF
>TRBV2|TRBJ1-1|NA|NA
TGTGCCAGCAGTGAAGCAGGGGAACAAGCCTTCTTT
CASSEAGEQAFF
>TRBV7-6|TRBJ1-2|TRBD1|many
TGTGCCAGCAGCCCGGATCCGCGACAGGGCCGTGGCTACACCTTC
CASSPDPRQGRGYTF